This TCR beta chain was obtained from a study of CD8 T cells in Susac syndrome. Reverse transcription of about 0.5 to 1 ug RNA used random hexamers. Via MiXCR, TCRdb re-called the immunoSEQ multiplex PCR reads, giving one row per CDR3 protein. In the table there are roughly 100,000 distinct CDR3 sequences, approximately 96% of which are singletons. The CDR3 is 14 amino acids. V lost 0 bases and J lost 4, with 10 bases in between. Per germline, CDR1 LGHNA and CDR2 YSLEER. The clonotype comes from a human donor with Susac syndrome. Sequencing used CD8+ T cells from PBMCs. The chain combines TRBV4-3 with TRBJ2-7; D is perhaps TRBD1 or TRBD2 (5 bases each). The CDR3 sequence: CASSQEEGPYEQYF. DNA of the CDR3: TGCGCCAGCAGCCAAGAAGAGGGGCCATACGAGCAGTACTTC.